The 27 T cell receptor beta chains in this list originate from one sample, sequenced in a study of T cells in Graves' hyperthyroidism and ophthalmopathy. RNA transcripts were the template for amplifying TCR beta CDR3 regions. A first-round RT-PCR of the TCR CDR3 used the HTBI primer set. MiXCR was run by TCRdb on the multiplex PCR reads, yielding one entry per CDR3 protein. Among more than 500,000 distinct CDR3 sequences listed, approximately 15% were seen once. Sequencing was carried out using blood. Receptors originate from a woman aged 40-49 years with Graves' ophthalmopathy.

Many counts were recorded for this clonotype. The V and J genes are TRBV7-8 and TRBJ2-7; D tentatively fits TRBD1 or TRBD2 (6 bases each). Germline V lookup: CDR1 SGHVS, CDR2 FQNEAQ. V shed 5 bases and J shed 3 bases, with 17 bases lying between them. This CDR3 spans 15 amino acids. The CDR3, as DNA: TGTGCCAGCAGCAGATCCGGGGGCGCAGGCTACGAGCAGTACTTC. Translated: CASSRSGGAGYEQYF.

This clonotype was seen a handful of times. The gene calls are TRBV5-5 and TRBJ1-1; D gene unclear. Germline V gene data show CDR1 as SGHKS and CDR2 as YYEKEE (reference sequence). V was pared by 1 base and J by 4 bases, with 17 bases between. The CDR3 has 16 amino acids. CDR3 sequence reads: CASSLNNLPRATEAFF. Here the CDR3 DNA reads TGTGCCAGCAGCTTGAACAACCTACCCCGGGCCACTGAAGCTTTCTTT.

There are many counts of this clonotype. V gene TRBV28 combines with J gene TRBJ2-5, with D possibly TRBD2 on 5 matching bases. Germline values: CDR1 MDHEN, CDR2 SYDVKM. The CDR3 has 15 residues. Trimming left V 4 bases short and J 5 bases short, with 17 bases between. The CDR3 reads CASSSPDRRGETQYF. DNA of the CDR3: TGTGCCAGCAGTTCCCCGGACCGCCGGGGTGAGACCCAGTACTTC.

This clonotype was counted ten times or more. CDR3: CASSFGPGTEAFF. CDR3 coding DNA: TGTGCCAGCAGCTTTGGACCGGGGACTGAAGCTTTCTTT. The chain combines TRBV7-2 with TRBJ1-1; D gene uncertain. Germline lookup yields CDR1 SGHTA and CDR2 FQGNSA. This CDR3 spans 13 amino acids. V lost 3 bases and J 5 bases, leaving 10 bases between the germline ends.

This clonotype was recorded many times. The J gene is TRBJ2-7, the V gene TRBV12-3 or TRBV12-4; 10 bases agree with TRBD2. This CDR3 contains 14 residues. J gave up 9 bases and V 3 bases, and 8 bases lay outside the gene matches. The CDR3 DNA reads as TGTGCCAGCAGTTTGTCGAGCGGGAGGGCCGCGCAGTACTTC. This translates into CASSLSSGRAAQYF.

The chain joins TRBV11-2 to TRBJ2-4; 11 bases are a match to TRBD2. The CDR3 has 17 amino acids. V gave up 5 bases and J gave up 0 bases; unmatched junction bases: 6. Germline V gives CDR1 SGHAT, CDR2 FQNNGV. In DNA form, the CDR3 reads TGTGCCAGCAGCCCCCTGGGACTAGCGGAAGCCAAAAACATTCAGTACTTC. It specifies CASSPLGLAEAKNIQYF.

This chain links TRBV5-1 with TRBJ2-4; D gene ambiguous. The V gene's germline CDR1 is SGHRS and CDR2 YFSETQ. V was shortened by 4 bases and J by 5 bases, with 10 bases between the two germline ends. The CDR3 extends over 13 amino acids. CDR3 sequence reads: CASSGLDQNIQYF. The CDR3 DNA reads TGCGCCAGCAGCGGGCTCGACCAAAACATTCAGTACTTC.

The sample holds many counts of this clonotype. The chain has TRBV12-3 or TRBV12-4 and TRBJ1-2; D perhaps matches TRBD1 (6 bases). Trimming took 7 bases from V and 4 from J, leaving 13 bases between them. CDR3 size: 13 residues. The CDR3 nucleotides read TGTGCCAGCACCCGACAGGAGGGCTATGGCTACACCTTC. Translation gives CASTRQEGYGYTF.

This clonotype has ten or more counts. The chain couples TRBV5-6 to TRBJ2-5; 8 nucleotides line up with TRBD1. The V and J ends lost 2 bases and 5 bases, in that order; junction bases with no gene match: 8. The CDR3 covers 15 residues. Germline CDR1 reads SGHDT; CDR2 reads YYEEEE. CDR3 sequence (DNA): TGTGCCAGCAGCTTTTCAGGGGGCGCGTGGGAGACCCAGTACTTC. This sequence encodes CASSFSGGAWETQYF.

This clonotype was detected a few times. V gene TRBV7-2 combines with J gene TRBJ2-3; no reliable D call. V was trimmed by 2 bases and J by 10 bases, leaving 7 bases between them. Germline V gene lookup returns CDR1 SGHTA and CDR2 FQGNSA. This CDR3 is built from 11 residues. The chain's CDR3 is CASSLNRAQYF. The CDR3 DNA sequence: TGTGCCAGCAGCTTAAACCGGGCGCAGTATTTT.

This clonotype was detected ten times or more. V and J are TRBV10-3 and TRBJ1-1, with 12 nucleotides matching TRBD1. V lost 5 bases to trimming and J lost 3 bases; unmatched junction nucleotides: 4. CDR3 length: 15 amino acids. The V gene's germline CDR1 is ENHRY and CDR2 SYGVKD. In DNA form, the CDR3 reads TGTGCCATCAGTCGGGGACAGGGGGCGTACACTGAAGCTTTCTTT. This codes for CAISRGQGAYTEAFF.

The table lists this clonotype with many counts. The rearrangement links TRBV6-2 or TRBV6-3 to TRBJ2-2; D uncertain. V was clipped by 5 bases and J by 6 bases, with 13 bases between them. Germline values: CDR1 MNHEY, CDR2 SVGEGT. This CDR3 has 14 amino acids. CDR3 nucleotide sequence: TGTGCCAGCAGTATTACCGCAGTCCCCGGGGAGCTGTTTTTT. Protein sequence: CASSITAVPGELFF.

In its sample, this clonotype was seen many times. This chain links TRBV19 with TRBJ1-5; possible D gene TRBD1, 5 bases. Per the germline V gene, CDR1 is LNHDA and CDR2 is SQIVND (reference sequence). The CDR3 has 14 amino acids. Deletions cut 7 bases from V and 4 bases from J, with 14 bases between. The CDR3 spells CASKFQGPNQPQHF. CDR3 bases: TGTGCCAGTAAATTCCAGGGACCGAATCAGCCCCAGCATTTT.

The genes are TRBV12-3 or TRBV12-4 and TRBJ2-7, with a weak D call TRBD1 (5 bases). Trimming shortened V by 5 bases and J by 5 bases, and 13 bases separated the two germline ends. The CDR3 is 13 residues long. The CDR3 DNA is TGTGCCAGCAGTCCGCAGGGTTACCACGAGCAGTACTTC. It yields the protein CASSPQGYHEQYF.

The chain combines TRBV12-3 or TRBV12-4 with TRBJ2-7; D could derive from TRBD1 or TRBD2 (6 bases each). V was shortened by 4 bases and J by 6 bases, with 16 bases between the two germline ends. The CDR3 runs 14 residues. The CDR3 here is CASSSRDRRAEQYF. Written as DNA, the CDR3 is TGTGCCAGCAGTTCCCGAGACAGGAGGGCCGAGCAGTACTTC.

The chain combines TRBV7-9 with TRBJ2-4; D gene unclear. This CDR3 region has 13 residues. V dropped 5 bases and J dropped 5 bases, with 10 bases sitting between them. Germline V gene sequence: CDR1 SEHNR, CDR2 FQNEAQ (reference sequence). The CDR3 spells CASSRNRENIQYF. The CDR3 DNA sequence: TGTGCCAGCAGCCGTAACAGAGAAAACATTCAGTACTTC. The full variable domain, its missing parts supplied by reference TRBV7-9 and TRBJ2-4, is DTGVSQNPRHKITKRGQNVTFRCDPISEHNRLYWYRQTLGQGPEFLTYFQNEAQLEKSRLLSDRFSAERPKGSFSTLEIQRTEQGDSAMYLCASSRNRENIQYFGAGTRLSVL.

J is TRBJ2-2 and V is TRBV11-2, with 8 bases that match TRBD2. Germline CDR1 SGHAT, CDR2 FQNNGV. The CDR3 is 17 amino acids. Trimming removed 0 bases from V and 7 bases from J; junction bases left unmatched: 10. As DNA, the CDR3 is TGTGCCAGCAGCTTAGAGTTAGCGGGAACCGCAGTCGGGGAGCTGTTTTTT. It codes for CASSLELAGTAVGELFF.

The V gene is TRBV10-2, the J gene TRBJ2-7, with 7 bases identical to TRBD1. The CDR3 is 14 amino acids. V shed 6 bases and J 4 bases; nucleotides not matched to a gene: 9. Germline V lookup: CDR1 WSHSY, CDR2 SAAADI. The chain's CDR3 is CASRTGTAIYEQYF. The CDR3 bases are TGCGCCAGCAGGACCGGGACAGCGATATACGAGCAGTACTTC.

The chain uses TRBV19 and TRBJ1-6; the match to TRBD1 covers 7 bases. Germline CDR1 is LNHDA and CDR2 is SQIVND (reference sequence). Unmatched junction bases numbered 5, after V lost 5 bases and J lost 7 bases. This CDR3 spans 14 amino acids. CDR3 nucleotide sequence: TGTGCCAGTAGTCCAGGGACAGCCAATTCACCCCTCCACTTT. Protein product: CASSPGTANSPLHF.

Remarks on this clonotype: At one boundary the junction diverges from the germline segment, which might be a read error. The genes are TRBV7-9 and TRBJ1-2; possible D gene TRBD1, 6 bases. Germline values: CDR1 SEHNR, CDR2 FQNEAQ (reference sequence). The CDR3 is 12 residues long. The CDR3 nucleotides read TGTGCCAGCAGCAAGACAGGCTATAGCTACACCTTC. This encodes CASSKTGYSYTF.

In its sample, this clonotype was seen many times. V is TRBV14 and J is TRBJ1-1; D gene uncertain. Germline V gene sequence: CDR1 SGHDN, CDR2 FVKESK. The CDR3 runs 13 residues. V gave up 4 bases and J gave up 11 bases, with 17 bases separating them. CDR3 region: CASSPSVTYGAFF. DNA for the CDR3: TGTGCCAGCAGCCCCTCGGTGACCTACGGGGCTTTCTTT.

This clonotype was observed many times. In DNA form, the CDR3 reads TGTGCCAGCAGTTACTCTTTATGGACTAGCGGGAGGGCCAAGTACACCGGGGAGCTGTTTTTT. Translating gives CASSYSLWTSGRAKYTGELFF. The chain uses TRBV6-2 or TRBV6-3 and TRBJ2-2; TRBD2 matches 15 bases. Trimming at V came to 0 bases and at J to 3 bases, leaving 11 bases not matched to a gene. The CDR3 contains 21 residues. Germline lookup yields CDR1 MNHEY and CDR2 SVGEGT.

This clonotype was recorded many times. The V call is TRBV12-3 or TRBV12-4, the J call TRBJ1-1, with D perhaps TRBD1 (5 bases). This CDR3 is built from 12 residues. V gave up 7 bases and J gave up 6 bases, with 12 bases separating them. The CDR3 sequence: CASTRGGAEAFF. In DNA, the CDR3 is TGTGCCAGCACCCGGGGCGGCGCTGAAGCTTTCTTT.

The gene calls are TRBV20-1 and TRBJ1-6, with 7 bases lining up with TRBD1. Unmatched junction bases numbered 4, after V lost 3 bases and J lost 2 bases. Germline CDR1 DFQATT, CDR2 SNEGSKA (reference sequence). The CDR3 totals 15 residues. This chain's CDR3 is CSARGTATYNSPLHF. The CDR3, as DNA: TGCAGTGCTAGGGGGACAGCCACCTATAATTCACCCCTCCACTTT.

The V call is TRBV6-1, the J call TRBJ2-3; D is tentatively TRBD1 or TRBD2 (6 bases each). In germline, CDR1 is MNHNS, CDR2 SASEGT. The CDR3 is made up of 15 amino acids. V was pared by 2 bases and J by 0 bases, with 9 bases between. The CDR3 sequence: CASSEWGASTDTQYF. The DNA of the CDR3 is TGTGCCAGCAGTGAATGGGGGGCAAGCACAGATACGCAGTATTTT.

The rearrangement joins TRBV12-3 or TRBV12-4 to TRBJ1-1; 8 bases map to TRBD1. The CDR3 is 14 residues long. The junction had 8 bases not matched to a gene; V was cut back by 6 bases and J by 5 bases. CDR3 loop: CASRGQGGGTEAFF. CDR3 DNA sequence: TGTGCCAGCAGAGGACAGGGAGGAGGAACTGAAGCTTTCTTT.

This clonotype has more than one count but fewer than ten. At one boundary the junction diverges from the germline segment, which might be a read error. V usage is TRBV25-1 and J usage is TRBJ2-7, with 7 bases identical to TRBD2. The CDR3 is 12 residues long. The germline gives CDR1 MGHDK, CDR2 SYGVNS. CDR3 bases: TGTGCCAGCAGTGGGGGCGGGAGCGAGCAGAACTTC. It translates to CASSGGGSEQNF.